The clone carrying this T cell receptor beta chain was counted a few times. Its target is unknown. The sample comes from a study of T cells after yellow fever vaccination. Overall study findings and caveats: Faster peaking, at day 5 versus 15, marked a secondary response that was weaker. There was a possibility that FACS-sorted repertoires contained abundant clonotypes contaminating from the bulk population.

Germline assignment: CDR1 MGHDK and CDR2 SYGVNS. Trimming pared 3 bases from V and 7 bases from J, leaving 12 bases between. The CDR3 spans 13 residues. Production of TCR cDNA was by 5'RACE template switching, which also added a universal primer site and UMIs. TCRdb re-derived calls from the 5' RACE reads in MiXCR, one entry per CDR3 protein. The sample includes 600,000 to 750,000 distinct CDR3 sequences, around an eighth of them seen just once. The TCR was taken from a man aged 25-45 years who received the YFV17D yellow fever vaccine. This sequence joins TRBV25-1 and TRBJ1-2, with D possibly being TRBD1 (5 bases). The material was PBMCs, obtained on the day of the yellow fever booster vaccination. Here the CDR3 reads CASSEGRDVGYTF. In nucleotides, the CDR3 is TGTGCCAGCAGTGAGGGAAGGGACGTTGGCTACACCTTC.